This T cell receptor beta chain was captured in a study of identical twins. This clonotype turned up a few times. Antigen: not known. TCRdb independently ran MiXCR on the 5' RACE reads; one entry per CDR3 protein. The sample lists 690,000 or so distinct CDR3 sequences; under 9% were seen once. This CDR3 is built from 16 residues. The V and J ends lost 5 bases and 4 bases respectively, with 18 bases between them. Findings and caveats of the study: Excess sharing between twins was weaker in beta out-of-frame sequences.

The same sample was also studied in work on yellow fever vaccine responses in identical twins. Per that study: Reportedly, the response of twins' T cells to the vaccine seemed partly convergent, partly personalized.

This sequence originates from a woman between 18 and 29 years old in good health. This chain links TRBV12-3 or TRBV12-4 with TRBJ2-1, with no clear D. Input material: PBMCs. DNA for the CDR3: TGTGCCAGCAGTCCTGCGTTTGGAGTAGGGTACAATGAGCAGTTCTTC. Translated: CASSPAFGVGYNEQFF.